This TCR beta chain originates from a study of T cell repertoires in cytomegalovirus infection. Study-level information: Public TCR beta signatures were indicative of both CMV infection and a matching HLA type. Notes on the study in general: Frequencies of public TCR beta families were cumulated, and this identified carriers of CMV plus the relevant HLA. HLA-C-restricted CMV-specific TCR beta clonotypes were dominant in the ex vivo response.

TCRdb redid the calling of the reads with MiXCR, one entry per CDR3 protein. The sample lists approximately 1,000,000 distinct CDR3 sequences, 30% to 40% occurring once. This clonotype appeared a few times. Its antigen is undetermined. Trimming removed 4 bases from V and 8 bases from J; junction bases left unmatched: 6. CDR3 length equals 14 residues. CDR1 is SEHNR and CDR2 is FQNEAQ in the germline V gene (reference sequence). This receptor was taken from a human donor in good health (CMV status not recorded). Some clones in this sample may be carry-over from other donors' samples. The sample was cultured CD8+ T cells from PBMCs, taken from culture after CMV antigen stimulation. The chain joins TRBV7-9 to TRBJ1-2; 11 nucleotides line up with TRBD1. CDR3 nucleotides: TGTGCCAGCAGCTCAGGACAGGGGGCTCGAGGCTACACCTTC. Translating gives CASSSGQGARGYTF.